Below are 26 T cell receptor beta chains sequenced from a single sample in a study of T-cell reconstitution after alpha-beta-depleted transplantation in children. A TCRbeta library incorporating unique molecular identifiers was prepared. From the PCR reads, TCRdb called clonotypes with MiXCR, one entry per CDR3 protein. The sample contains about 600,000 distinct CDR3 sequences, roughly 23% of which appear only once. The input for sequencing was PBMCs, mostly from graft donor cells, taken 360 days after TCRalphabeta/CD19-depleted stem cell transplant. All receptors come from a boy under two years old who had a stem cell transplant for acute myeloid leukemia, so the T cells may come from the graft donor.

This clonotype occurred many times. J is TRBJ1-5 and V is TRBV28; no firm D call. CDR1 is MDHEN and CDR2 is SYDVKM in the germline V gene. Trimming shortened V by 2 bases and J by 0 bases, and 8 bases separated the two germline ends. This CDR3 is built from 15 residues. The CDR3 is CASSLVSLSNQPQHF. The CDR3 DNA reads as TGTGCCAGCAGTTTAGTGTCACTTAGCAATCAGCCCCAGCATTTT.

J is TRBJ1-2 and V is TRBV5-1, with D perhaps matching TRBD1 (6 bases). Germline assignment: CDR1 SGHRS and CDR2 YFSETQ. The CDR3 spans 14 residues. The V gene lost 2 bases and the J gene lost 4 bases, with 12 bases spanning the gap. The CDR3 loop reads CASSFPGQSYGYTF. CDR3 DNA sequence: TGCGCCAGCAGCTTCCCAGGACAGAGCTATGGCTACACCTTC. Full variable domain (rest looked up from reference TRBV5-1 and TRBJ1-2): KAGVTQTPRYLIKTRGQQVTLSCSPISGHRSVSWYQQTPGQGLQFLFEYFSETQRNKGNFPGRFSGRQFSNSRSEMNVSTLELGDSALYLCASSFPGQSYGYTFGSGTRLTVV.

The J gene is TRBJ2-5, the V gene TRBV29-1, with 7 bases fitting TRBD1. The J segment lost 3 bases and the V segment lost 5 bases, leaving 3 bases of the junction unmatched. Germline lookup yields CDR1 SQVTM and CDR2 ANQGSEA. The CDR3 contains 12 residues. The CDR3 loop reads CSVRTGEETQYF. The CDR3 DNA is TGCAGCGTTCGAACAGGGGAAGAGACCCAGTACTTC.

The CDR3 DNA sequence: TGTGCCAGCAGTTTTAGGAGGAGGTGGGGCAATGAGCAGTTCTTC. It yields the protein CASSFRRRWGNEQFF. The chain uses TRBV12-3 or TRBV12-4 and TRBJ2-1; tentative D call: TRBD2 (5 bases). CDR3 length: 15 residues. Between the trimmed V and J ends, which lost 3 bases and 6 bases, there was a span of 15 bases.

The chain uses TRBV12-3 or TRBV12-4 and TRBJ1-6; 8 bases are shared with TRBD1. This CDR3 has 16 amino acids. V gave up 6 bases and J gave up 0 bases; unmatched junction bases: 4. The CDR3 DNA reads TGTGCCAGCAGACGACAGGGGAGCTCCTATAATTCACCCCTCCACTTT. Its protein product is CASRRQGSSYNSPLHF.

This clonotype was observed at least ten times. The CDR3 coding sequence is TGCGCCAGCAGCCAGGGACAGCTGGATGAGCAGTTCTTC. This translates into CASSQGQLDEQFF. The chain is built from TRBV5-1 and TRBJ2-1; TRBD1 matches 7 bases. With V trimmed by 4 bases and J by 8 bases, 6 bases remained unmatched. This CDR3 comprises 13 residues. Germline V gene data show CDR1 as SGHRS and CDR2 as YFSETQ.

In its sample, this clonotype was seen many times. The chain couples TRBV20-1 to TRBJ1-6; 10 nucleotides agree with TRBD1. Germline V gene data show CDR1 as DFQATT and CDR2 as SNEGSKA (reference sequence). Trimming removed 6 bases from V and 12 bases from J; junction bases left unmatched: 8. This CDR3 region has 13 residues. The CDR3 reads CSAPRDRGLPLHF. The DNA of the CDR3 is TGCAGTGCACCCCGGGACAGGGGATTACCCCTCCACTTT.

This clonotype was counted at least ten times. This rearrangement joins TRBV20-1 to TRBJ2-7; possible D gene TRBD1, 6 bases. The germline gives CDR1 DFQATT, CDR2 SNEGSKA (reference sequence). V was shortened by 5 bases and J by 4 bases, with 18 bases between the two germline ends. The CDR3 has 14 amino acids. CDR3 region: CSAGGTGFPYEQYV. The DNA of the CDR3 is TGCAGTGCTGGCGGTACAGGGTTCCCTTACGAGCAGTACGTC.

This clonotype was seen at least ten times. This chain uses TRBV11-2 with TRBJ2-1, with D hard to call. The germline V gene has CDR1 SGHAT and CDR2 FQNNGV. The CDR3 extends over 16 amino acids. The V gene lost 1 base and the J gene lost 4 bases, with 14 bases spanning the gap. This chain's CDR3 is CASSLVPRVRYNEQFF. CDR3 bases: TGTGCCAGCAGCTTAGTTCCCCGGGTAAGGTACAATGAGCAGTTCTTC. The full variable domain, with the rest looked up from reference TRBV11-2 and TRBJ2-1, is EAGVAQSPRYKIIEKRQSVAFWCNPISGHATLYWYQQILGQGPKLLIQFQNNGVVDDSQLPKDRFSAERLKGVDSTLKIQPAKLEDSAVYLCASSLVPRVRYNEQFFGPGTRLTVL.

This clonotype showed up many times. The chain joins TRBV29-1 to TRBJ1-2, with D unresolved. This CDR3 spans 12 amino acids. The V and J ends lost 3 bases and 6 bases respectively, with 11 bases between them. Germline loops: CDR1 SQVTM, CDR2 ANQGSEA. The CDR3 DNA reads TGCAGCGTTGAGCCTGCCACGGATGGCTACACCTTC. As protein: CSVEPATDGYTF.

The rearrangement uses TRBV11-2 and TRBJ2-2; a weak D match, TRBD2 (6 bases). Trimming left V 2 bases short and J 4 bases short, with 11 bases between. Germline values: CDR1 SGHAT, CDR2 FQNNGV. This CDR3 is built from 15 residues. The CDR3 loop reads CASSLFRDSTGELFF. CDR3 coding DNA: TGTGCCAGCAGCTTATTCCGGGACTCCACCGGGGAGCTGTTTTTT.

This clonotype has only a few counts. The chain combines TRBV6-4 with TRBJ2-1; D is perhaps TRBD2 (6 bases). V was clipped by 4 bases and J by 8 bases, with 12 bases between them. The germline V gene has CDR1 MRHNA and CDR2 SNTAGT. The CDR3 has 13 amino acids. As DNA, the CDR3 is TGTGCCAGCAGTGTGGAGGAGGGCTATGAGCAGTTCTTC. It codes for CASSVEEGYEQFF.

The sample holds many counts of this clonotype. The V gene is TRBV29-1, the J gene TRBJ2-2, with TRBD2 identical over 8 bases. CDR3 length: 15 amino acids. V was pared by 3 bases and J by 1 base, with 4 bases of the junction left unmatched. CDR1 is SQVTM and CDR2 is ANQGSEA in the germline V gene. CDR3 nucleotides: TGCAGCGTTGATGGGAGCGGGGGGAACACCGGGGAGCTGTTTTTT. This codes for CSVDGSGGNTGELFF.

V usage is TRBV10-2 and J usage is TRBJ2-3, with D uncertain. Germline V gene data show CDR1 as WSHSY and CDR2 as SAAADI. Trimming left V 3 bases short and J 8 bases short, with 6 bases between. This CDR3 has 11 residues. CDR3 nucleotide sequence: TGCGCCAGCAGTGAACGGTCTACGCAGTATTTT. The encoded protein is CASSERSTQYF.

The count of this clonotype is one. The rearrangement uses TRBV25-1 and TRBJ2-1; 7 bases are a match to TRBD2. The CDR3 runs to 16 residues. V gave up 1 base and J gave up 6 bases; unmatched junction bases: 9. Per germline, CDR1 MGHDK and CDR2 SYGVNS. The CDR3 DNA is TGTGCCAGCAGTGAATGGGGAGGGGTCGGGGGCAATGAGCAGTTCTTC. It encodes CASSEWGGVGGNEQFF.

There are many counts of this clonotype. The rearrangement links TRBV15 to TRBJ2-2; D is perhaps TRBD2 (5 bases). With 1 base removed from V and 4 bases from J, the gap between germline ends came to 13 bases. The germline V gene has CDR1 LNHNV and CDR2 YYDKDF (reference sequence). The length of the CDR3 is 16 residues. In DNA, the CDR3 is TGTGCCACCAGCAGAGGTGTTAGCGCGGGCACCGGGGAGCTGTTTTTT. This translates into CATSRGVSAGTGELFF.

This chain connects TRBV15 to TRBJ2-3, with a possible D match to TRBD2 (5 bases). V lost 1 base and J lost 5, with 16 bases in between. This CDR3 is 16 amino acids long. Germline lookup yields CDR1 LNHNV and CDR2 YYDKDF (reference sequence). The CDR3 is CATSRVRLASQDTQYF. The CDR3 DNA is TGTGCCACCAGCAGAGTTCGGCTAGCAAGCCAAGATACGCAGTATTTT.

A few counts support this clonotype. The gene calls are TRBV6-5 and TRBJ2-3; D possibly corresponds to TRBD1 (5 bases). Between the trimmed V and J ends, which lost 0 bases and 0 bases, there was a span of 7 bases. The CDR3 is 15 amino acids. CDR1 MNHEY and CDR2 SVGAGI come from the germline V gene. CDR3 protein: CASSYSRGSTDTQYF. DNA for the CDR3: TGTGCCAGCAGTTACTCTAGGGGCAGCACAGATACGCAGTATTTT.

This chain uses TRBV20-1 with TRBJ2-5; the D is unclear. Germline-derived CDR1 and CDR2 are DFQATT and SNEGSKA (reference sequence). CDR3 length: 13 amino acids. Deletions cut 3 bases from V and 0 bases from J, with 8 bases between. CDR3 bases: TGCAGTGCTAGTAAGGGATACCAAGAGACCCAGTACTTC. It encodes CSASKGYQETQYF.

About this clonotype itself: A junction end diverges from the germline sequence, so it may reflect a read error. The chain employs TRBV12-3 or TRBV12-4 and TRBJ2-1; no clear D gene. This CDR3 has 15 residues. The CDR3 sequence: CTSSLDTASYNDRLF. In nucleotides, the CDR3 is TGCACCAGCAGTTTAGACACAGCCTCCTACAATGACCGGCTCTTT.

This clonotype was picked up a small number of times. This sequence joins TRBV6-5 and TRBJ1-4, with 9 bases identical to TRBD1. Germline CDR1 MNHEY, CDR2 SVGAGI. The CDR3 loop spans 16 amino acids. V lost 1 base to trimming and J lost 8 bases; unmatched junction nucleotides: 8. The CDR3 reads CASSYLQGAQTEKLFF. The CDR3 region has the DNA TGTGCCAGCAGTTACTTACAGGGGGCGCAGACCGAAAAACTGTTTTTT.

This clonotype was seen a handful of times. One base away lies a much larger clone, so this may be a sequencing read error. The chain carries TRBV20-1 and TRBJ1-1; no clear D. Germline V gives CDR1 DFQATT, CDR2 SNEGSKA (reference sequence). Deletions cut 2 bases from V and 1 base from J, with 2 bases between. There are 11 residues in the CDR3. The CDR3 sequence is CSARWNTEAFF. In DNA form, the CDR3 reads TGCAGTGCTAGATGGAACACTGAAGCTTTCTTT.

The gene calls are TRBV6-5 and TRBJ1-6; D is perhaps TRBD1 (5 bases). V lost 6 bases to trimming and J lost 4 bases, with 13 bases between them. CDR3 length: 15 amino acids. Germline V CDR1 and CDR2: MNHEY, SVGAGI. The CDR3 DNA follows: TGTGCCAGCAGCCGGGACGGTCCTTATAATTCACCCCTCCACTTT. As protein: CASSRDGPYNSPLHF.

This clonotype was found many times. The V gene is TRBV5-5, the J gene TRBJ2-5; D is possibly TRBD2 (5 bases). V gave up 4 bases and J gave up 5 bases, with 9 bases separating them. Germline assignment: CDR1 SGHKS and CDR2 YYEKEE (reference sequence). This CDR3 is 12 amino acids long. The CDR3 DNA reads TGTGCCAGCAGCCGCTGGAGGGAGACCCAGTACTTC. Translated: CASSRWRETQYF.

This clonotype was picked up a small number of times. The J gene is TRBJ2-4, the V gene TRBV10-2; 7 bases line up with TRBD2. V lost 8 bases, J lost 7 bases, and 8 bases stayed unmatched. Germline V CDR1 and CDR2: WSHSY, SAAADI. The CDR3 length is 13 residues. The DNA of the CDR3 is TGCGCCAGCGTACAAACCGGGGGGAACATTCAGTACTTC. Amino acids: CASVQTGGNIQYF.

The J gene is TRBJ2-7, the V gene TRBV12-3 or TRBV12-4, with D perhaps matching TRBD2 (5 bases). With 3 bases removed from V and 0 bases from J, the gap between germline ends came to 9 bases. The CDR3 totals 14 residues. The DNA for the CDR3 is TGTGCCAGCAGTTTCGGGGTTCCCTCCTACGAGCAGTACTTC. Encoded protein: CASSFGVPSYEQYF.